These 13 T cell receptor beta chains came from one sample sequenced in a study of cytomegalovirus exposure and HLA in healthy donors. 13 Jbeta primers and 60 Vbeta primers were used for the PCR. Assay: immunoSEQ multiplex PCR; the TCRdb copy retains only in-frame clones and omits some. The sample holds some 98,000 clones, about 81% seen once. Sample: PBMCs. These receptors all stem from a man in his forties or fifties in good health and CMV-seronegative.

The chain couples TRBV6-5 to TRBJ2-3; TRBD2 agrees at 10 bases. The CDR3 extends over 16 amino acids. The V gene end was trimmed by 2 bases and the J gene end by 4 bases; junction bases not matched to a gene: 6. Germline CDR1 and CDR2: MNHEY and SVGAGI. CDR3 region: CASSYDAGLAPDTQYF. CDR3 nucleotides: TGTGCCAGCAGTTACGACGCGGGACTAGCGCCAGATACGCAGTATTTT.

The rearrangement joins TRBV5-4 to TRBJ2-1, with 10 bases identical to TRBD2. The length of the CDR3 is 14 residues. Germline V gene sequence: CDR1 SGHNT, CDR2 YYREEE (reference sequence). V gave up 4 bases and J gave up 9 bases; unmatched junction bases: 7. CDR3 nucleotide sequence: TGTGCCAGCAGCAGGAGCGGGGGGGCCCTTGAGCAGTTCTTC. It codes for CASSRSGGALEQFF.

J is TRBJ2-3 and V is TRBV5-8, with 7 bases matching TRBD1. Germline values: CDR1 SGHTS, CDR2 YDEGEE. This CDR3 is built from 13 residues. V shed 7 bases, J shed 0 bases, and the junction held 2 bases outside the gene matches. For the CDR3, the DNA is TGTGCCAGCGGACAGGATAGCACAGATACGCAGTATTTT. Translating gives CASGQDSTDTQYF.

The DNA of the CDR3 is TGTGCCAGCAGCGTAGCCCCAGGGGAATATGGCTACACCTTC. It translates to CASSVAPGEYGYTF. The chain uses TRBV9 and TRBJ1-2; D is possibly TRBD1 (6 bases). Germline V gives CDR1 SGDLS, CDR2 YYNGEE. Trimming left V 0 bases short and J 5 bases short, with 11 bases between. The CDR3 sequence is 14 residues long.

The sample holds one count of this clone. V gene TRBV15 combines with J gene TRBJ2-1, with 9 bases lining up with TRBD1. Germline values: CDR1 LNHNV, CDR2 YYDKDF (reference sequence). Unmatched junction bases numbered 4, after V lost 1 base and J lost 6 bases. The CDR3 is 15 residues long. CDR3 in amino acids: CATSRGEDRGNEQFF. In nucleotides, the CDR3 is TGTGCCACCAGCAGAGGGGAGGACAGGGGCAATGAGCAGTTCTTC.

The CDR3 DNA is TGTGCCAGCAGCTTAATCCAGGCCTCCTACAATGAGCAGTTCTTC. Translating gives CASSLIQASYNEQFF. V is TRBV7-9 and J is TRBJ2-1; unclear D gene. This CDR3 has 15 amino acids. Per the germline V gene, CDR1 is SEHNR and CDR2 is FQNEAQ (reference sequence). With 2 bases removed from V and 0 bases from J, the gap between germline ends came to 8 bases.

The chain combines TRBV18 with TRBJ2-2, with a tentative D call TRBD1 (5 bases). Trimming cost V 5 bases and J 1 base, with 14 bases left between them. The CDR3 is made up of 16 amino acids. Looked up from germline, CDR1 is KGHSH and CDR2 is LQKENI. DNA of the CDR3: TGTGCCAGCTCAAATACAGGACCTCTGAACACCGGGGAGCTGTTTTTT. It translates to CASSNTGPLNTGELFF.

This chain joins TRBV9 and TRBJ2-1; TRBD2 agrees at 9 bases. V shed 6 bases, J shed 0 bases, and the junction held 16 bases outside the gene matches. This CDR3 has 19 residues. Germline assignment: CDR1 SGDLS and CDR2 YYNGEE. This CDR3 is CASTLFSASGIFSYNEQFF. The CDR3 DNA reads as TGTGCCAGCACCCTATTTAGTGCTAGCGGGATTTTCTCCTACAATGAGCAGTTCTTC.

The chain uses TRBV7-9 and TRBJ1-2; D unresolved. CDR1 is SEHNR and CDR2 is FQNEAQ in the germline V gene (reference sequence). The V gene lost 0 bases and the J gene lost 5 bases, with 10 bases spanning the gap. There are 14 residues in the CDR3. The CDR3 DNA is TGTGCCAGCAGCTTAGCCGGGATTCATTATGGCTACACCTTC. It translates to CASSLAGIHYGYTF.

Concerning this clone: This CDR3 is also generated by other DNA sequences in the sample. V gene TRBV6-1 combines with J gene TRBJ1-3, with a possible D match to TRBD1 (5 bases). Trimming removed 3 bases from V and 4 bases from J, with 13 bases in between. Germline lookup yields CDR1 MNHNS and CDR2 SASEGT. The CDR3 is 15 residues long. CDR3 DNA sequence: TGTGCCAGCAGTGATCGGACAAAAGGAGGAAACACCATATATTTT. This sequence encodes CASSDRTKGGNTIYF.

The rearrangement uses TRBV28 and TRBJ2-1, with a weak D call TRBD2 (6 bases). Germline V lookup: CDR1 MDHEN, CDR2 SYDVKM. Trimming cost V 5 bases and J 9 bases, with 11 bases left between them. The CDR3 has 12 amino acids. CDR3 coding DNA: TGTGCCAGCAGTGAGGGACTTCGTGAGCAGTTCTTC. Protein product: CASSEGLREQFF. Using reference TRBV28 and TRBJ2-1 for the parts outside the CDR3, the full variable domain is DVKVTQSSRYLVKRTGEKVFLECVQDMDHENMFWYRQDPGLGLRLIYFSYDVKMKEKGDIPEGYSVSREKKERFSLILESASTNQTSMYLCASSEGLREQFFGPGTRLTVL.

This clone was found a few times. The rearrangement uses TRBV30 and TRBJ1-2, with 9 positions matching TRBD1. CDR3 size: 13 residues. V trimming: 3 bases; J trimming: 8 bases; junction bases outside the gene matches: 7. Germline-derived CDR1 and CDR2 are GTSNPN and SVGIG (reference sequence). The CDR3 nucleotides read TGTGCCTGGAGGACAAAGACAGGGGGAGGCTACACCTTC. Residues: CAWRTKTGGGYTF.

The genes are TRBV19 and TRBJ1-5; TRBD1 matches 10 bases. The CDR3 spans 13 residues. V dropped 6 bases and J dropped 6; count of bases not matched to a gene: 2. CDR1 and CDR2 from the germline V gene are LNHDA and SQIVND (reference sequence). The CDR3 reads CASRGQGIQPQHF. The CDR3 DNA reads TGTGCCAGTAGGGGACAGGGGATTCAGCCCCAGCATTTT.